These T cell receptor beta chains were read from a single sample in a study of T cell repertoires in cytomegalovirus infection. For these receptors, no antigen is known. Using its own MiXCR run on the reads, TCRdb lists one record per CDR3 protein. The sample consists of about 69,000 distinct CDR3 sequences, around 27% of them appearing once. The input for sequencing was CD8+ T cells from cultured PBMCs, taken from culture after CMV antigen stimulation. The receptors come from a human donor in good health (CMV status not recorded). Some clones in this sample may be carry-over from other donors' samples. Each CDR3 is given with its conserved first and last residue. A D gene is named only where the DNA matches it firmly. Clone size, where shown, is once, few, many, or a class for clones that have expanded.

size	J	D	V	DNA	CDR3
few	TRBJ1-2	.	TRBV7-9	TGTGCCAGCAGCAGCGTCTCGGACTTCTTTAACTATGGCTACACCTTC	CASSSVSDFFNYGYTF
.	TRBJ2-1	TRBD2	TRBV20-1	TGCAGTGCTAGAGCCCTAAGCGGGGGCCTATACAATGAGCAGTTCTTC	CSARALSGGLYNEQFF
few	TRBJ1-1	.	TRBV19	TGTGCCAGTAGCACGACTACGAAGAACACTGAAGCTTTCTTT	CASSTTTKNTEAFF
many	TRBJ1-2	.	TRBV29-1	TGCAGCGTTGAAGAGGAAAACTATGGCTACACCTTC	CSVEEENYGYTF
few	TRBJ2-4	TRBD1	TRBV9	TGTGCCAGCAGCGTTAACTCCGGGACAGAAAAAAACATTCAGTACTTC	CASSVNSGTEKNIQYF
.	TRBJ2-3	TRBD2	TRBV30	TGTGCCTGGAGTGTAATACTAGCGGGAGAATCAGATACGCAGTATTTT	CAWSVILAGESDTQYF
once	TRBJ1-1	.	TRBV10-2	TGCACCAGCAGCGTAACGGAGAACACTGAAGCTTTCTTT	CTSSVTENTEAFF
few	TRBJ2-7	.	TRBV19	TGTGCCAGTAGTAGCGACCGAGTGAGCGAGCAGTACTTC	CASSSDRVSEQYF
.	TRBJ2-1	TRBD2	TRBV24-1	TGTGCCACCAGTGACCGACGACTAGCAGATGAGCAGTTCTTC	CATSDRRLADEQFF
.	TRBJ2-3	.	TRBV7-6	TGTGCCAGCAGCTCGGGGGGCCCAGATACGCAGTATTTT	CASSSGGPDTQYF
.	TRBJ2-5	TRBD2	TRBV13	TGTGCCAGCAGCTTAGGTAGCGGGAGTCAGAAGACCCAGTACTTC	CASSLGSGSQKTQYF
few	TRBJ2-3	TRBD1	TRBV24-1	TGTGCCACCAGTGGACAGGGACGCACAGATACGCAGTATTTT	CATSGQGRTDTQYF
.	TRBJ2-1	.	TRBV19	TGTGCCAGTAGTACCGGGGGACAGTCGGGTGAGCAGTTCTTC	CASSTGGQSGEQFF
many	TRBJ2-7	TRBD1	TRBV12-3/TRBV12-4	TGTGCCAGCAGTTTAACAGGGGACGCCTACGAGCAGTACTTC	CASSLTGDAYEQYF
many	TRBJ1-6	TRBD1	TRBV5-8	TGTGCCAGCAGTTTCCGACAGGGCGTTATTAATTCACCCCTCCACTTT	CASSFRQGVINSPLHF
.	TRBJ2-1	TRBD2	TRBV11-2	TGTGCCAGCAACCTCGGGGGGGGGGGTTACAATGAGCAGTTCTTC	CASNLGGGGYNEQFF
many	TRBJ1-6	TRBD1	TRBV6-1	TGTGCCAGCAGTCCGGGACAGGGTTCACCCCTCCACTTT	CASSPGQGSPLHF
many	TRBJ1-1	.	TRBV12-3/TRBV12-4	TGTGCCAGCAGTTCCACAGGGCAGAGCACTGAAGCTTTCTTT	CASSSTGQSTEAFF
few	TRBJ2-5	.	TRBV5-1	TGCGCCAGCAGCGATCCGGACAGCCAAGAGACCCAGTACTTC	CASSDPDSQETQYF
many	TRBJ1-1	.	TRBV12-3/TRBV12-4	TGTGCCAGCAGTTTCCCTCGGGCGGAGAACACTGAAGCTTTCTTT	CASSFPRAENTEAFF
.	TRBJ1-2	.	TRBV4-3	TGCGCCAGCCGCCCACAAGGGAACGCTTATGGCTACACCTTC	CASRPQGNAYGYTF
.	TRBJ2-1	TRBD2	TRBV5-1	TGCGCCAGCAGCCCGTGGCTTAGCGGGGGGGGGAGCTCCTACAATGAGCAGTTCTTC	CASSPWLSGGGSSYNEQFF
.	TRBJ2-7	TRBD2	TRBV4-1	TGCGCCAGCAGCCCTCTTAGGGAGGGTTCGAACGAGCAGTACTTC	CASSPLREGSNEQYF
many	TRBJ1-2	.	TRBV20-1	TGCAGTGCCACCCCAGGGCAAACTAACTATGGCTACACCTTC	CSATPGQTNYGYTF
.	TRBJ2-7	.	TRBV28	TGTGCCAGCAGTCCAGACAAGGAGTTCTCCTACGAGCAGTACTTC	CASSPDKEFSYEQYF
many	TRBJ2-3	TRBD2	TRBV5-4	TGTGCCAGCAGACTGAGCGGGGGGGCACCAGATACGCAGTATTTT	CASRLSGGAPDTQYF
.	TRBJ2-1	.	TRBV7-9	TGTGCCAGCAGCGGGCAGCCTTCCTACAATGAGCAGTTCTTC	CASSGQPSYNEQFF
many	TRBJ2-5	TRBD2	TRBV14	TGTGCCAGCAGCCAAGGACTAGCGGGACGAGGGACCCAGTACTTC	CASSQGLAGRGTQYF
many	TRBJ1-6	.	TRBV7-6	TGTGCCAGCAGCTTAGCGCAAGGACTCAATTCACCCCTCCACTTT	CASSLAQGLNSPLHF
.	TRBJ1-1	.	TRBV7-3	TGTGCCAGCAGCTTATCTGGGGAAAACACTGAAGCTTTCTTT	CASSLSGENTEAFF
few	TRBJ2-3	TRBD1	TRBV6-2/TRBV6-3	TGTGCCACCCGGGACAGAGTACGCACAGATACGCAGTATTTT	CATRDRVRTDTQYF
.	TRBJ2-5	.	TRBV4-2	TGTGCCAGCAGCCAAGCTTGGCGGGACAGCGAAGAGACCCAGTACTTC	CASSQAWRDSEETQYF
.	TRBJ2-1	.	TRBV7-6	TGTGCCAGCAGCTTAGCTGCTGAGTCGGGTGAGCATTTCTTC	CASSLAAESGEHFF
.	TRBJ2-1	TRBD2	TRBV12-3/TRBV12-4	TGTGCCAGCAGTTTACCTAGCGGGGGGGTTTCAAATGAGCAGTTCTTC	CASSLPSGGVSNEQFF
.	TRBJ2-1	.	TRBV6-6	TGTGTCAGCAGTTCTAACGGCGAACTGGGAGAGCATAGCTCCTACAATGAGCAGTTCTTC	CVSSSNGELGEHSSYNEQFF
.	TRBJ1-3	.	TRBV4-3	TGCGCCAGCAGCCAAACTCCTAGGTTCTCTGGAAACACCATATATTTT	CASSQTPRFSGNTIYF
few	TRBJ1-6	TRBD1	TRBV7-2	TGTGCCAGCAGCTTAAGGACAGGGATTAATTCACCCCTCCACTTT	CASSLRTGINSPLHF
.	TRBJ1-5	.	TRBV2	TGTGCCAGCAGTGACGCCATGTATAGCAATCAGCCCCAGCATTTT	CASSDAMYSNQPQHF
once	TRBJ1-3	TRBD1	TRBV28	TGTGCCAGCAGTTCTATACGAAACACCAGGGGGCGCTTTTCTGGAAACACCATATATTTT	CASSSIRNTRGRFSGNTIYF
few	TRBJ1-1	.	TRBV15	TGTGCCACCAGCAGTCCTCGAAGGACTGAAGCTTTCTTT	CATSSPRRTEAFF
many	TRBJ2-5	.	TRBV7-8	TGTGCCAGCAGCTTCCAAGCGCCAGGGCTTAAGCAAGAGACCCAGTACTTC	CASSFQAPGLKQETQYF
.	TRBJ1-5	.	TRBV4-1	TGCGCCAGCAGCCAAGATCTGGGGCAGCCCCAGCATTTT	CASSQDLGQPQHF